This is a list of T cell receptor beta chains from one sample in a study of human T cells and chemical hapten exposure. TCRdb re-derived calls from the RACE reads in MiXCR, one entry per CDR3 protein. This table has tens of thousands of distinct CDR3 sequences, about 9.3% appearing once. Sample: whole blood, taken in connection with sensitization to the hapten diphenylcyclopropenone (DPC). The receptors stem from a woman between 50 and 59 years old with alopecia areata. Some clones in this sample may be carry-over from other donors' samples. Each CDR3 is given with its conserved first and last residue. Each record gives: clone size, J gene, D gene, V gene, CDR3 protein, CDR3 DNA. A D gene is named only where the DNA matches it firmly. A row's size may be missing; if present it is once, few, many or a size class.

clone_size: few; j_call: TRBJ1-1; d_call: -; v_call: TRBV10-2; cdr3_aa: CATSEGGLMTEAFF; cdr3_nt: TGCGCCACCAGTGAGGGTGGCTTAATGACCGAAGCTTTCTTT
clone_size: many; j_call: TRBJ2-1; d_call: TRBD2; v_call: TRBV20-1; cdr3_aa: CSARDLAGGIDNEQFF; cdr3_nt: TGCAGTGCTAGAGATCTAGCGGGAGGGATCGACAATGAGCAGTTCTTC
clone_size: many; j_call: TRBJ1-1; d_call: -; v_call: TRBV29-1; cdr3_aa: CSVSLGTEAFF; cdr3_nt: TGCAGCGTTTCTCTGGGGACTGAAGCTTTCTTT
clone_size: many; j_call: TRBJ2-1; d_call: -; v_call: TRBV6-1; cdr3_aa: CASSEAGGDNEQFF; cdr3_nt: TGTGCCAGCAGTGAAGCGGGAGGCGACAATGAGCAGTTCTTC
clone_size: many; j_call: TRBJ1-1; d_call: -; v_call: TRBV19; cdr3_aa: CASSRPDTGLTEAFF; cdr3_nt: TGTGCCAGCTCACGCCCGGATACAGGGCTCACTGAAGCTTTCTTT
clone_size: few; j_call: TRBJ2-7; d_call: TRBD2; v_call: TRBV2; cdr3_aa: CASNPGTRGTYEQYF; cdr3_nt: TGTGCCAGCAACCCCGGGACTAGGGGGACCTACGAGCAGTACTTC
clone_size: many; j_call: TRBJ1-1; d_call: -; v_call: TRBV7-3; cdr3_aa: CASSLTGGNTEAFF; cdr3_nt: TGTGCCAGCAGCTTAACGGGGGGGAACACTGAAGCTTTCTTT
clone_size: many; j_call: TRBJ2-5; d_call: -; v_call: TRBV9; cdr3_aa: CASSAPAGFQETQYF; cdr3_nt: TGTGCCAGCAGCGCCCCCGCGGGTTTTCAAGAGACCCAGTACTTC
clone_size: -; j_call: TRBJ2-3; d_call: -; v_call: TRBV19; cdr3_aa: CASSQGRTDTQYF; cdr3_nt: TGTGCCAGTAGTCAGGGGCGGACAGATACGCAGTATTTT
clone_size: -; j_call: TRBJ2-7; d_call: -; v_call: TRBV7-9; cdr3_aa: CASSLTELPYEQYF; cdr3_nt: TGTGCCAGCAGCTTAACTGAGCTCCCCTACGAGCAGTACTTC
clone_size: many; j_call: TRBJ1-1; d_call: -; v_call: TRBV20-1; cdr3_aa: CSARRGGRANTEAFF; cdr3_nt: TGCAGTGCTAGGAGGGGGGGAAGGGCGAACACTGAAGCTTTCTTT
clone_size: many; j_call: TRBJ2-3; d_call: -; v_call: TRBV6-1; cdr3_aa: CASSEVLGGRTDTQYF; cdr3_nt: TGTGCCAGCAGTGAAGTTTTGGGGGGCCGCACAGATACGCAGTATTTT
clone_size: many; j_call: TRBJ1-1; d_call: -; v_call: TRBV20-1; cdr3_aa: CSAFWIGTANTEAFF; cdr3_nt: TGCAGTGCTTTCTGGATTGGGACGGCTAACACTGAAGCTTTCTTT
clone_size: many; j_call: TRBJ1-3; d_call: -; v_call: TRBV20-1; cdr3_aa: CSAPSGSLGNTIYF; cdr3_nt: TGCAGTGCTCCCTCAGGGAGCCTGGGAAACACCATATATTTT
clone_size: -; j_call: TRBJ2-1; d_call: TRBD2; v_call: TRBV29-1; cdr3_aa: CSVEPSGLRPNEQFF; cdr3_nt: TGCAGCGTTGAACCTAGCGGGTTAAGGCCTAATGAGCAGTTCTTC
clone_size: many; j_call: TRBJ1-1; d_call: -; v_call: TRBV13; cdr3_aa: CASSQTLRTDNTEAFF; cdr3_nt: TGTGCCAGCAGCCAGACCTTACGGACAGATAACACTGAAGCTTTCTTT
clone_size: -; j_call: TRBJ1-3; d_call: -; v_call: TRBV5-1; cdr3_aa: CASSPTELRRPYTIYF; cdr3_nt: TGCGCCAGCAGCCCGACGGAGTTGCGAAGACCTTACACCATATATTTT
clone_size: -; j_call: TRBJ2-7; d_call: -; v_call: TRBV5-4; cdr3_aa: CANSLGTIYEQYF; cdr3_nt: TGTGCCAACAGCTTGGGGACGATCTACGAGCAGTACTTC
clone_size: many; j_call: TRBJ2-7; d_call: -; v_call: TRBV29-1; cdr3_aa: CSVEENEQYF; cdr3_nt: TGCAGCGTTGAGGAGAACGAGCAGTACTTC
clone_size: -; j_call: TRBJ1-1; d_call: -; v_call: TRBV29-1; cdr3_aa: CSVEMGAVGTEAFF; cdr3_nt: TGCAGCGTTGAAATGGGGGCGGTAGGCACTGAAGCTTTCTTT
clone_size: many; j_call: TRBJ2-1; d_call: TRBD2; v_call: TRBV15; cdr3_aa: CATAESAGVGYNEQFF; cdr3_nt: TGTGCCACCGCCGAATCAGCGGGAGTGGGATACAATGAGCAGTTCTTC
clone_size: many; j_call: TRBJ2-1; d_call: -; v_call: TRBV2; cdr3_aa: CASSRVTSYNEQFF; cdr3_nt: TGTGCCAGCAGTAGAGTAACCTCCTACAATGAGCAGTTCTTC
clone_size: many; j_call: TRBJ2-3; d_call: TRBD2; v_call: TRBV29-1; cdr3_aa: CSGGTRSDTQYF; cdr3_nt: TGCAGCGGCGGGACTAGATCAGATACGCAGTATTTT
clone_size: many; j_call: TRBJ2-4; d_call: -; v_call: TRBV11-2; cdr3_aa: CASSSIAKNIQYF; cdr3_nt: TGTGCCAGCAGCTCAATAGCCAAAAACATTCAGTACTTC